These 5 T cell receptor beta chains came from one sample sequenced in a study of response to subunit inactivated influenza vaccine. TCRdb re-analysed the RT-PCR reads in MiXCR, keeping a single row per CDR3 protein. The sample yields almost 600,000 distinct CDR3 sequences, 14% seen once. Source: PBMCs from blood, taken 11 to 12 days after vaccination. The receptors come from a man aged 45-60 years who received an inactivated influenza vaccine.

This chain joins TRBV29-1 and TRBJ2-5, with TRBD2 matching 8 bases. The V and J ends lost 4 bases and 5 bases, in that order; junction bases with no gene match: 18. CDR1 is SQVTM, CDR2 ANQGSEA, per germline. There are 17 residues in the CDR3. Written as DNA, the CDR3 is TGCAGCGTTGTGCCCTTATCTGGGACTAGTAAGTTCGAGACCCAGTACTTC. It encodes CSVVPLSGTSKFETQYF.

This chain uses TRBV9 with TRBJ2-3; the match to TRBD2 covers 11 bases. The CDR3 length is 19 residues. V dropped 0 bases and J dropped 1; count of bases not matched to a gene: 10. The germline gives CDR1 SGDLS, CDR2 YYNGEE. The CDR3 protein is CASSVDLAGGSYGTDTQYF. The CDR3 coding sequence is TGTGCCAGCAGCGTAGATCTAGCGGGGGGCTCATACGGCACAGATACGCAGTATTTT.

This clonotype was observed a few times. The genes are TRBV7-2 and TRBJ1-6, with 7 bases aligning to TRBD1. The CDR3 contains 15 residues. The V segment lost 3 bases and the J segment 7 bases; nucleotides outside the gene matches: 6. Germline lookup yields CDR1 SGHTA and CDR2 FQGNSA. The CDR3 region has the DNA TGTGCCAGCAGCTTCTATAGGGGGCGCAATTCACCCCTCCACTTT. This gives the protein CASSFYRGRNSPLHF.

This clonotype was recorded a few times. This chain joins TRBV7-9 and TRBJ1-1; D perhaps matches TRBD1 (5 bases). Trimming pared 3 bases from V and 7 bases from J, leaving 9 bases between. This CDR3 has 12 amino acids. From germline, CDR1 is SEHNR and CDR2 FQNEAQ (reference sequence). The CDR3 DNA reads TGTGCCAGCAGCTTTACGAGGGGTGAAGCTTTCTTT. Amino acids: CASSFTRGEAFF.

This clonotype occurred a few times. The CDR3 loop is CASSLDMVQETQYF. The CDR3, as DNA: TGTGCCAGCAGCTTAGATATGGTCCAAGAGACCCAGTACTTC. V gene TRBV11-2 combines with J gene TRBJ2-5, with D unresolved. CDR3 length: 14 amino acids. The V gene lost 0 bases and the J gene lost 1 base, with 6 bases spanning the gap. Germline V CDR1 and CDR2: SGHAT, FQNNGV.